Given below is one T cell receptor beta chain in context. Its binding antigen is unknown. Nothing much larger sits one base from this clone, and base qualities are not available. Every donor was a healthy Caucasian. Three pairs of female monozygotic twins, all aged roughly 18 to 30 years, made up the twin cohort. Peripheral blood mononuclear cells were the source from which RNA for the TCR libraries was isolated. This sample is drawn from a study of identical twins (dated by TCRdb to between 2015 and 2016). The study in broad terms: The study deep-sequenced TCR alpha and beta repertoires from monozygotic twins, unrelated adults of various ages and cord blood to test whether fetal clonotypes persist. Replicate twin experiments were performed at different times using different library preparation protocols to rule out contamination.

Relative to germline, V is 3 bases shorter and J is 5 bases shorter, with 14 bases between their ends. The CDR3 sequence holds 14 residues, the cysteine and phenylalanine included. Only CDR3 DNA remains: 42 bases, in frame from the first base. The germline V gene (reference sequence) sets CDR1 to PRHDT and CDR2 to FYEKMQ. Library method: 5' RACE. TCRdb shows the sequencer as Illumina HiSeq 2000. A universal primer binding site was added through template switching, and the final cDNA carried a unique molecular identifier so that TCR cDNA molecules could be counted accurately. Specific primers in the conserved constant-segment region were used to synthesize first-strand cDNA for TCR alpha and beta chains. To control for contamination, every cDNA library carried two barcodes: a SMART-Mk sample barcode plus Illumina barcodes. Two successive PCR steps introduced TruSeq adapter sequences along with Illumina sample barcodes. The TCR alpha and beta cDNA libraries were sequenced on the Illumina HiSeq platform using custom primers. Processing in the source paper ran as follows. MiGEC was used to process raw reads and extract unique molecular identifiers, and MiXCR was used to find CDR3 positions. Recombination models were inferred per individual with the repgenHMM and IGoR tools using an EM algorithm. Shared clonotypes were analyzed with the tcR package in R, and sharing was normalized by the product of cloneset sizes. Out-of-frame nonproductive sequences were analyzed to study raw recombination free of thymic and clonal selection effects. The public reads were run again by TCRdb, first through fastp at Q25 and then through MiXCR, and only productive beta chains were kept. CDR3 protein duplicates are merged, each entry listing the most common genes and DNA. The V and J calls and clone size are TCRdb's, not the authors'. Here the sample has approximately 620,000 distinct CDR3 sequences; around 8.3% occur a single time. The ten largest clones add up to more than 0.75% of the sample.

The full study reports these points: Because the same donors could not be followed over many years, conclusions were based on cross-sectional statistical analysis. In monozygotic twins, out-of-frame TCR alpha sharing was systematically underestimated by recombination models, although the models agreed with sharing between unrelated individuals. Fewer insertions were carried by abundant cord blood beta clonotypes, a similar but weaker trend appeared in young adult naive repertoires, and no such trend appeared in memory repertoires. A weaker excess of twin sharing was found in beta out-of-frame sequences because the signal-to-noise ratio was lowered by fewer shared sequences. Invariant T cells such as MAIT and iNKT could partly confound zero-insertion analyses, although diverse VJ usage argued against such confounding for most clonotypes. Compared with coincidental sharing between unrelated individuals, out-of-frame TCR alpha sequences shared between twins had an excess of sequences with low generation probability.

A further study also used this sample, focusing on yellow fever vaccine responses in identical twins. Taken from the second paper: The authors reported that the T cell response to vaccination in identical twins appeared partly convergent and partly personalized. Focusing on identical twins, the study followed the T cell clones that responded to the vaccine, and did so with precision.

Recombination joined TRBV13 with TRBJ2-7, with the D gene uncertain. The specimen was PBMCs. The source is a young woman in good health. The base sequence is TGTGCCAGCAGCTTCCTCGCGAGATTCGACGAGCAGTACTTC. It is translated as CASSFLARFDEQYF. Reference TRBV13 and TRBJ2-7 genes cover what lies past the CDR3, so the full variable domain is AAGVIQSPRHLIKEKRETATLKCYPIPRHDTVYWYQQGPGQDPQFLISFYEKMQSDKGSIPDRFSAQQFSDYHSELNMSSLELGDSALYFCASSFLARFDEQYFGPGTRLTVT.